This T cell receptor (beta chain) was sequenced during a study of blood T cells in healthy people across ages. General observations from the study: For the donors, CMV status was unknown and possibly confounded expanded clonotype changes. A roughly linear fall in TCR beta diversity per million T cells was seen with increasing age.

Alongside a J-beta primer mix, a sample-barcoded 5' primer served in a second PCR lasting about 7 to 11 cycles. Each CDR3 protein is one row after TCRdb ran MiXCR on the 5' RACE reads. In the table there are about 800,000 distinct CDR3 sequences, roughly 64% of which are singletons. A note on this clonotype: The antigen remains unidentified.

Caucasian, healthy and from Russia, the donors were aged between about 6 and 90. Isolation per sample recovered at least 7 million PBMCs. The source is a man aged 25 to 45 in good health. The specimen was blood.

CDR3 residues: CASSYAALASAQYF. DNA of the CDR3: TGTGCCAGCAGTTACGCGGCCCTAGCGTCGGCCCAGTACTTC. The chain uses TRBV6-6 and TRBJ2-5; D perhaps matches TRBD2 (6 bases). The germline gives CDR1 MNHNY, CDR2 SVGAGI (reference sequence). Trimming left V 2 bases short and J 9 bases short, with 16 bases between. The CDR3 has 14 residues.